This TCR beta chain was found in a study of T cell responses to AZD1222 COVID-19 vaccine. Turning to the study itself: Second-dose intervals of approximately 4 or approximately 12 weeks were pooled. Study-level points and caveats: Regions left unmutated in variants are reportedly the target of nearly half of spike-specific TCRs.

In the case of this clone: Its matching antigen is unknown.

The CDR3 spans 11 residues. Trimming left V 5 bases short and J 3 bases short, with 5 bases between. CDR1 ENHRY and CDR2 SYGVKD come from the germline V gene. This table comes from immunoSEQ multiplex PCR, and its TCRdb copy is limited to in-frame clones, with some not included. Altogether 150,000 or so clones are present, roughly nine tenths being singletons, with the ten largest covering around 1.5%. J is TRBJ2-7 and V is TRBV10-3; no clear D. This specimen was peripheral blood, taken on day 0 of AZD1222 vaccination. This sequence originates from an adult in good health. CDR3 sequence reads: CAISKNYEQYF. CDR3 sequence (DNA): TGTGCCATCAGTAAGAACTACGAGCAGTACTTC.